The 7 T cell receptor beta chains in this list originate from one sample, sequenced in a study of blood T cell repertoires in COVID-19 (dated by TCRdb to 2020 to 2021). Receptor amplification or capture employed the immunoSEQ multiplex PCR assay. The source is immuneACCESS, and TCRdb retained only in-frame sequences with V and J called. Part of the clones is not carried over; for the studies checked, unresolved V genes explain less than half of this, and the remainder is unexplained. Here the sample has about 170,000 clones; approximately 86% occur a single time. The ten largest account for approximately 7% of the sample. Sequencing was carried out using peripheral blood. The receptors derive from a woman aged 40 to 50 with COVID-19, enrolled during active disease.

V usage is TRBV2 and J usage is TRBJ2-1; D ambiguous. CDR3 length: 14 residues. Between the trimmed V and J ends, which lost 5 bases and 4 bases, there was a span of 12 bases. Germline loops: CDR1 SNHLY, CDR2 FYNNEI. The CDR3 region is CASSQNGGYNEQFF. DNA for the CDR3: TGTGCCAGCAGTCAAAACGGCGGTTACAATGAGCAGTTCTTC.

This sequence joins TRBV10-1 and TRBJ2-3; D ambiguous. With 11 bases removed from V and 0 bases from J, the gap between germline ends came to 6 bases. The V gene's germline CDR1 is WNHNN and CDR2 SYGVQD (reference sequence). The CDR3 sequence is 11 residues long. CDR3 nucleotides: TGCGCCGCGTCTAGCACAGATACGCAGTATTTT. Translation gives CAASSTDTQYF.

V gene TRBV14 combines with J gene TRBJ1-1, with D possibly TRBD1 on 5 matching bases. V shed 4 bases and J shed 4 bases, with 19 bases lying between them. The CDR3 extends over 16 amino acids. The germline V gene has CDR1 SGHDN and CDR2 FVKESK. DNA for the CDR3: TGTGCCAGCAGCCCCATGACAGTAAGCATGGGCACTGAAGCTTTCTTT. It codes for CASSPMTVSMGTEAFF.

This chain links TRBV5-1 with TRBJ2-2; D is uncertain. The CDR3 contains 13 residues. Trimming shortened V by 2 bases and J by 6 bases, and 8 bases separated the two germline ends. Germline lookup yields CDR1 SGHRS and CDR2 YFSETQ. The CDR3 loop is CASSLGVSGELFF. The CDR3, as DNA: TGCGCCAGCAGCTTAGGAGTGTCCGGGGAGCTGTTTTTT.

This chain uses TRBV6-1 with TRBJ2-2; 10 nucleotides agree with TRBD2. The germline CDR1 and CDR2 sequences are MNHNS and SASEGT. The CDR3 spans 16 residues. V was clipped by 1 base and J by 4 bases; unmatched bases: 3. CDR3 protein: CASSEGLAGVTGELFF. The CDR3 nucleotides are TGTGCCAGCAGTGAAGGCCTAGCGGGAGTCACCGGGGAGCTGTTTTTT.

The chain is built from TRBV5-4 and TRBJ2-4; 11 bases align to TRBD2. V was clipped by 4 bases and J by 0 bases; unmatched bases: 12. Germline values: CDR1 SGHNT, CDR2 YYREEE (reference sequence). This CDR3 has 19 residues. CDR3 sequence (DNA): TGTGCCAGCAGCCTACCTCTAGCGGGGGGTACTCTAGCCAAAAACATTCAGTACTTC. Protein product: CASSLPLAGGTLAKNIQYF.

This clone was seen many times. The J gene is TRBJ1-3, the V gene TRBV6-6; D uncertain. The CDR3 runs 13 residues. The V end lost 4 bases, the J end lost 4 bases, and 8 bases lay between the germline ends. Germline V CDR1 and CDR2: MNHNY, SVGAGI (reference sequence). The CDR3, as DNA: TGTGCCAGCAGTTCCCCGGGAGGAAACACCATATATTTT. Protein: CASSSPGGNTIYF.